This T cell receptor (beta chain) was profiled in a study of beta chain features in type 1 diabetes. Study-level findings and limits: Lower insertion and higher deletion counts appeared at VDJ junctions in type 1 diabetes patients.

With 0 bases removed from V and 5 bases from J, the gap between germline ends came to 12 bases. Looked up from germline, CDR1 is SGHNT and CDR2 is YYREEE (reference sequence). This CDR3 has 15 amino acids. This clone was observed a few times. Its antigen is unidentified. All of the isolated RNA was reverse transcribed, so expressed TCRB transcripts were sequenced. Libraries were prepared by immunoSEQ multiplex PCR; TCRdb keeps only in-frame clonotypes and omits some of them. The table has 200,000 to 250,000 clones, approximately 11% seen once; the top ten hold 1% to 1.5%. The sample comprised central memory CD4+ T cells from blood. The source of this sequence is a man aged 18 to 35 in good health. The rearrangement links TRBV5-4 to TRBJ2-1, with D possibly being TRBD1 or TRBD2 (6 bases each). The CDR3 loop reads CASSLAGGGHNEQFF. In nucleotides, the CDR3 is TGTGCCAGCAGCTTGGCCGGGGGCGGGCACAATGAGCAGTTCTTC.